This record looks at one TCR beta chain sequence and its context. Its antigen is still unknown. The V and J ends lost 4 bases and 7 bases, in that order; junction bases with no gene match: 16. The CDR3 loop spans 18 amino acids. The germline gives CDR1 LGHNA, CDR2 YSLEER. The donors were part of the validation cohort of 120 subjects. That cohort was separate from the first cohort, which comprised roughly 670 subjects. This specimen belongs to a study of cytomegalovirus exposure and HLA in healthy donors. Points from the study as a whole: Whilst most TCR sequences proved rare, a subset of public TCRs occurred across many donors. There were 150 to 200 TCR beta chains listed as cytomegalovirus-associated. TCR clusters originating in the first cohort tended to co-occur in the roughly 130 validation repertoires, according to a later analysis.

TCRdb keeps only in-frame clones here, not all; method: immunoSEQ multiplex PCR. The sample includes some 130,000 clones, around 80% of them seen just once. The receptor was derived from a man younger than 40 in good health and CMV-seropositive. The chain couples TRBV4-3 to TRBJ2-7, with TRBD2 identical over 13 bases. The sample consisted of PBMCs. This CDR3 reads CASSPQWGGTSGDREQYF. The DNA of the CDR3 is TGCGCCAGCAGCCCCCAATGGGGGGGGACTAGCGGGGATCGTGAGCAGTACTTC.